The 32 T cell receptor beta chains below were found in one sample sequenced in a study of T cells after yellow fever vaccination. TCRdb analysed the 5' RACE reads with MiXCR anew, one entry per CDR3 protein. The sample holds 230,000 or so distinct CDR3 sequences, around 6.7% seen once. The sequenced sample was CD4+ T cells sorted from PBMCs, obtained on the day of the yellow fever booster vaccination. The receptors come from a young man who received the YFV17D yellow fever vaccine.

This clonotype has more than one count but fewer than ten. The chain joins TRBV19 to TRBJ1-5; 7 nucleotides line up with TRBD1. The CDR3 has 15 amino acids. With 2 bases clipped from V and 7 bases from J, the junction kept 8 bases outside the gene matches. CDR1 is LNHDA, CDR2 SQIVND, per germline (reference sequence). The CDR3, as DNA: TGTGCCAGTAGTATACCGGGACAGTTGACCCAGCCCCAGCATTTT. This codes for CASSIPGQLTQPQHF.

V gene TRBV6-5 combines with J gene TRBJ2-1, with D maybe TRBD2 (7 bases). Germline CDR1 and CDR2: MNHEY and SVGAGI. The CDR3 contains 17 residues. Trimming removed 2 bases from V and 3 bases from J, with 17 bases in between. DNA of the CDR3: TGTGCCAGCAGTTACGAGGGGGAGGGAAACCACTACAATGAGCAGTTCTTC. Protein: CASSYEGEGNHYNEQFF.

This clonotype was observed at least ten times. This sequence joins TRBV12-3 or TRBV12-4 and TRBJ2-5, with D possibly called TRBD1 or TRBD2 (5 bases each). The CDR3 is 17 residues long. The V end lost 5 bases, the J end lost 5 bases, and 24 bases lay between the germline ends. This CDR3 is CASSPPGPHGLGETQYF. The DNA of the CDR3 is TGTGCCAGCAGTCCTCCGGGACCCCACGGTCTTGGGGAGACCCAGTACTTC.

Many counts were recorded for this clonotype. The V and J genes are TRBV20-1 and TRBJ2-5; unclear D gene. CDR1 is DFQATT, CDR2 SNEGSKA, per germline (reference sequence). Trimming pared 1 base from V and 5 bases from J, leaving 14 bases between. The CDR3 has 14 residues. The CDR3 region is CSARAGNLGETQYF. CDR3 coding DNA: TGCAGTGCTAGAGCGGGCAACCTAGGGGAGACCCAGTACTTC.

This clonotype was recorded a few times. The genes are TRBV28 and TRBJ2-4; D tentatively reads TRBD1 or TRBD2 (5 bases each). Trimming removed 4 bases at V and 2 bases at J, with 12 bases between. The CDR3 totals 15 residues. The germline gives CDR1 MDHEN, CDR2 SYDVKM. The CDR3 loop reads CASSSGQKTKNIQYF. In DNA form, the CDR3 reads TGTGCCAGCAGTTCGGGGCAAAAAACCAAAAACATTCAGTACTTC.

This clonotype was detected only a few times. The chain employs TRBV20-1 and TRBJ2-3, with 7 nucleotides matching TRBD1. The CDR3 runs 13 residues. V dropped 6 bases and J dropped 4; count of bases not matched to a gene: 7. CDR1 is DFQATT and CDR2 is SNEGSKA in the germline V gene (reference sequence). CDR3 residues: CSAKVQGADTQYF. The CDR3 bases are TGCAGTGCAAAGGTCCAGGGGGCAGATACGCAGTATTTT.

The chain uses TRBV5-1 and TRBJ2-6, with TRBD1 as a possible D gene (6 bases). V lost 2 bases, J lost 3 bases, and 18 bases lay in between. CDR1 and CDR2 (germline): SGHRS, YFSETQ. This CDR3 has 18 amino acids. Written as DNA, the CDR3 is TGCGCCAGCAGCTTACCAGGGGCCCATGAGAGTGGGGCCAACGTCCTGACTTTC. Its protein is CASSLPGAHESGANVLTF.

This clonotype was counted at least ten times. The rearrangement links TRBV20-1 to TRBJ1-2, with 9 bases lining up with TRBD1. This CDR3 comprises 15 residues. CDR1 is DFQATT, CDR2 SNEGSKA, per germline (reference sequence). J gave up 4 bases and V 1 base, and 7 bases lay outside the gene matches. The CDR3, as DNA: TGCAGTGCTAGAGTCTTAGGGACAGGGACCTATGGCTACACCTTC. Residues: CSARVLGTGTYGYTF.

Regarding this clonotype: Being one base from a much bigger clone, this may be a read error. The gene calls are TRBV20-1 and TRBJ2-3, with TRBD1 matching 8 bases. CDR1 and CDR2 (germline): DFQATT, SNEGSKA (reference sequence). This CDR3 is built from 17 residues. In DNA form, the CDR3 reads TGCTGTGCTAGAGATTTCGGGACAGGAGGGAGCACAGATACGCAGTATTTT. Protein sequence: CCARDFGTGGSTDTQYF.

This clonotype was counted at least ten times. The gene calls are TRBV6-5 and TRBJ2-1; a possible D gene is TRBD2 (5 bases). Germline CDR1 MNHEY, CDR2 SVGAGI. With 2 bases removed from V and 0 bases from J, the gap between germline ends came to 8 bases. CDR3 length equals 15 residues. CDR3: CASSYDRGSYNEQFF. The CDR3 DNA follows: TGTGCCAGCAGTTACGACCGGGGCTCCTACAATGAGCAGTTCTTC.

V gene TRBV7-3 combines with J gene TRBJ2-2; 10 bases align to TRBD2. V shed 2 bases, J shed 7 bases, and the junction held 4 bases outside the gene matches. This CDR3 is built from 15 residues. CDR1 is SGHTA and CDR2 is FQGTGA in the germline V gene. The CDR3 nucleotides read TGTGCCAGCAGCTTAGCTAGCGGGAGATTCGGGGAGCTGTTTTTT. This encodes CASSLASGRFGELFF.

This clonotype was detected many times. The chain combines TRBV7-2 with TRBJ2-5; D call uncertain. The CDR3 has 12 amino acids. Trimming pared 5 bases from V and 1 base from J, leaving 5 bases between. Germline V gene sequence: CDR1 SGHTA, CDR2 FQGNSA. Here the CDR3 DNA reads TGTGCCAGCAGCCGCCTCCAAGAGACCCAGTACTTC. As protein: CASSRLQETQYF. Full variable domain (missing parts from reference TRBV7-2 and TRBJ2-5): GAGVSQSPSNKVTEKGKDVELRCDPISGHTALYWYRQSLGQGLEFLIYFQGNSAPDKSGLPSDRFSAERTGGSVSTLTIQRTQQEDSAVYLCASSRLQETQYFGPGTRLLVL.

This chain joins TRBV20-1 and TRBJ1-1; D ambiguous. The V end was cut by 3 bases, the J end by 0 bases, with 11 bases between. Germline CDR1 and CDR2: DFQATT and SNEGSKA (reference sequence). The CDR3 contains 14 residues. Written as DNA, the CDR3 is TGCAGTGCTAGGATTGGTGGCATGAACACTGAAGCTTTCTTT. Its protein is CSARIGGMNTEAFF.

V usage is TRBV11-2 and J usage is TRBJ2-7, with 15 bases that match TRBD2. Germline V lookup: CDR1 SGHAT, CDR2 FQNNGV. This CDR3 region has 19 residues. V lost 2 bases, J lost 5 bases, and 13 bases stayed unmatched. The CDR3 sequence is CASSLRPGTSGGTGDEQYF. CDR3 nucleotides: TGTGCCAGCAGCTTACGTCCCGGGACTAGCGGGGGGACCGGGGACGAGCAGTACTTC. Combining the CDR3 with reference TRBV11-2 and TRBJ2-7 gives the whole variable domain EAGVAQSPRYKIIEKRQSVAFWCNPISGHATLYWYQQILGQGPKLLIQFQNNGVVDDSQLPKDRFSAERLKGVDSTLKIQPAKLEDSAVYLCASSLRPGTSGGTGDEQYFGPGTRLTVT.

This clonotype has ten or more counts. CDR3 sequence reads: CASTGTSGSSETQYF. DNA of the CDR3: TGTGCCAGCACGGGGACTAGCGGGAGCTCAGAGACCCAGTACTTC. This sequence joins TRBV28 and TRBJ2-5, with TRBD2 matching 14 bases. The germline CDR1 and CDR2 sequences are MDHEN and SYDVKM. V lost 7 bases and J lost 4; bases outside the gene matches: 5. The CDR3 loop spans 15 amino acids. The whole variable domain, filled in from reference TRBV28 and TRBJ2-5, reads DVKVTQSSRYLVKRTGEKVFLECVQDMDHENMFWYRQDPGLGLRLIYFSYDVKMKEKGDIPEGYSVSREKKERFSLILESASTNQTSMYLCASTGTSGSSETQYFGPGTRLLVL.

In its sample, this clonotype was seen a few times. The rearrangement uses TRBV2 and TRBJ2-3, with a possible D match to TRBD1 (6 bases). Germline V lookup: CDR1 SNHLY, CDR2 FYNNEI. The germline V and J ends were trimmed by 4 bases and 7 bases, with 12 bases remaining between them. This CDR3 has 13 amino acids. CDR3 loop: CASSGDGTHTQYF. CDR3 in DNA: TGTGCCAGCAGTGGTGACGGGACACATACGCAGTATTTT.

This clonotype was observed at least ten times. This chain connects TRBV18 to TRBJ2-1; D is unresolved. The ends were cut back, 2 bases at V and 9 bases at J, with 8 bases in the middle. The CDR3 extends over 12 amino acids. In germline, CDR1 is KGHSH, CDR2 LQKENI. CDR3 amino acids: CASSPNGPEQFF. CDR3 DNA: TGTGCCAGCTCACCAAATGGTCCTGAGCAGTTCTTC.

This clonotype was seen many times. The V call is TRBV5-1, the J call TRBJ2-2; weak D call: TRBD2 (5 bases). The V gene lost 5 bases and the J gene lost 0 bases, with 11 bases spanning the gap. This CDR3 has 15 residues. Germline CDR1 and CDR2: SGHRS and YFSETQ. In DNA, the CDR3 is TGCGCCAGCAGTGAAGGACTTCCGAACACCGGGGAGCTGTTTTTT. It codes for CASSEGLPNTGELFF.

This clonotype was counted only a few times. V is TRBV18 and J is TRBJ2-1; TRBD2 is a possible D gene (5 bases). Germline assignment: CDR1 KGHSH and CDR2 LQKENI. The CDR3 length is 14 residues. Trimming shortened V by 3 bases and J by 9 bases, and 15 bases separated the two germline ends. The CDR3 DNA is TGTGCCAGCTCACCCCGAGAGGTGGGAGTTGAGCAGTTCTTC. Protein product: CASSPREVGVEQFF.

V is TRBV27 and J is TRBJ2-2, with D possibly called TRBD1 or TRBD2 (7 bases each). Germline V gene sequence: CDR1 MNHEY, CDR2 SMNVEV (reference sequence). The germline V and J ends were trimmed by 7 bases and 5 bases, with 29 bases remaining between them. CDR3 length: 19 residues. DNA for the CDR3: TGTGCCAGCATGGGGAGACAGGGATCTGCACTAGCGATTACCGGGGAGCTGTTTTTT. Its translation is CASMGRQGSALAITGELFF.

This clonotype has more than one count but fewer than ten. This rearrangement joins TRBV7-2 to TRBJ1-5, with unresolved D. The length of the CDR3 is 15 residues. Trimming removed 0 bases from V and 7 bases from J, with 13 bases in between. Germline V gives CDR1 SGHTA, CDR2 FQGNSA. CDR3: CASSLASGSGQPQHF. For the CDR3, the DNA is TGTGCCAGCAGCTTAGCATCTGGAAGTGGCCAGCCCCAGCATTTT.

In this sample, this clonotype turned up a few times. The chain carries TRBV18 and TRBJ1-1, with TRBD1 identical over 7 bases. CDR1 and CDR2 from the germline V gene are KGHSH and LQKENI. The CDR3 has 14 amino acids. V gave up 3 bases and J gave up 1 base; unmatched junction bases: 2. CDR3 region: CASSPGQKNTEAFF. The CDR3 DNA is TGTGCCAGCTCACCGGGACAGAAGAACACTGAAGCTTTCTTT.

This clonotype came up a few times. V usage is TRBV7-6 and J usage is TRBJ1-2; no definite D call. This CDR3 has 13 amino acids. CDR1 and CDR2 from the germline V gene are SGHVS and FNYEAQ. Trimming removed 2 bases from V and 8 bases from J, with 12 bases in between. CDR3: CASSLMVLEGYTF. The CDR3 nucleotides are TGTGCCAGCAGCTTAATGGTTTTGGAAGGCTACACCTTC.

This clonotype was detected many times. The J gene is TRBJ2-3, the V gene TRBV7-7; 10 bases agree with TRBD2. This CDR3 contains 15 residues. J was trimmed by 0 bases and V by 8 bases; bases with no gene match: 5. Germline CDR1 SSHAT, CDR2 FNYEAQ (reference sequence). This CDR3 reads CASASGSGSTDTQYF. CDR3 nucleotides: TGTGCCAGCGCTAGCGGGAGTGGGAGCACAGATACGCAGTATTTT.

This clonotype was observed a handful of times. CDR3 coding DNA: TGCAGTGCTAGTTGGGGGGAGGGCCCCTACGAGCAGTACTTC. It specifies CSASWGEGPYEQYF. The rearrangement joins TRBV20-1 to TRBJ2-7, with 7 bases lining up with TRBD2. This CDR3 contains 14 residues. Losses at the gene ends were 3 bases for V and 2 bases for J; bases not matched to a gene: 7. Germline V gene sequence: CDR1 DFQATT, CDR2 SNEGSKA (reference sequence).

The chain carries TRBV18 and TRBJ2-3; 10 nucleotides match TRBD2. Unmatched junction bases numbered 3, after V lost 2 bases and J lost 4 bases. This CDR3 spans 15 amino acids. CDR1 is KGHSH and CDR2 is LQKENI in the germline V gene. This CDR3 reads CASSPRTSGPDTQYF. The CDR3 DNA reads as TGTGCCAGCTCACCAAGGACTAGCGGCCCAGATACGCAGTATTTT.

The chain combines TRBV12-3 or TRBV12-4 with TRBJ1-3, with TRBD1 matching 7 bases. This CDR3 spans 15 amino acids. With V trimmed by 5 bases and J by 0 bases, 4 bases remained unmatched. The CDR3 DNA reads as TGTGCCAGCAGTACTGACAGGGTCTCTGGAAACACCATATATTTT. Encoded protein: CASSTDRVSGNTIYF.

The chain combines TRBV7-2 with TRBJ1-6; D is uncertain. CDR3 length: 15 residues. CDR1 and CDR2 (germline): SGHTA, FQGNSA. Trimming stripped 5 bases from V and 7 bases from J, with 15 bases between. CDR3 in amino acids: CASSPSGSLNSPLHF. In DNA, the CDR3 is TGTGCCAGCAGCCCGTCGGGATCCTTGAATTCACCCCTCCACTTT.

This clonotype was observed many times. The chain combines TRBV7-3 with TRBJ1-3, with D tentatively TRBD1 (5 bases). Deletions cut 5 bases from V and 4 bases from J, with 15 bases between. There are 15 residues in the CDR3. CDR1 SGHTA and CDR2 FQGTGA come from the germline V gene. DNA of the CDR3: TGTGCCAGCAGCCGGGGGGGAGGTCCCGGAAACACCATATATTTT. Amino acids: CASSRGGGPGNTIYF.

Many counts were recorded for this clonotype. The chain combines TRBV12-3 or TRBV12-4 with TRBJ2-5; 7 bases fit TRBD1. V dropped 5 bases and J dropped 1; count of bases not matched to a gene: 7. This CDR3 comprises 15 residues. The CDR3 bases are TGTGCCAGCAGTCCCAACAGGGGACCCCAAGAGACCCAGTACTTC. This gives the protein CASSPNRGPQETQYF.

The gene calls are TRBV6-2 or TRBV6-3 and TRBJ2-1; D unresolved. CDR1 and CDR2 (germline): MNHEY, SVGEGT. V lost 7 bases and J 4 bases, leaving 8 bases between the germline ends. This CDR3 spans 12 amino acids. In nucleotides, the CDR3 is TGTGCCAGCAACCTAGGGTACAATGAGCAGTTCTTC. Its translation: CASNLGYNEQFF.

This clonotype was counted at least ten times. This chain uses TRBV6-5 with TRBJ2-3; D is unclear. V dropped 0 bases and J dropped 2 bases, with 9 bases sitting between them. The CDR3 covers 15 residues. The V gene's germline CDR1 is MNHEY and CDR2 SVGAGI. Here the CDR3 reads CASSYSGYSTDTQYF. CDR3 nucleotides: TGTGCCAGCAGTTACTCGGGGTATTCCACAGATACGCAGTATTTT.